These 7 T cell receptor beta chains came from one sample sequenced in a study of blood T cell repertoires in COVID-19. Profiling relied on immunoSEQ multiplex PCR, and the TCRdb table lists in-frame clones only, not all of them. Of approximately 200,000 clones listed, roughly 94% are singletons. The sample comprised peripheral blood. Every receptor here comes from a man aged 25 to 40 with COVID-19, enrolled during active disease.

The count of this clone is one. The V gene is TRBV3-1 (or the pseudogene TRBV3-2), the J gene TRBJ2-3; 8 bases map to TRBD1. The CDR3 consists of 16 residues. CDR1 and CDR2 (germline): LGHDT, YNNKEL (reference sequence). Trimming removed 7 bases from V and 2 bases from J; junction bases left unmatched: 11. CDR3 coding DNA: TGTGCCAGCACCAAACGGACAGGGAAAAACACAGATACGCAGTATTTT. It codes for CASTKRTGKNTDTQYF.

The rearrangement joins TRBV2 to TRBJ1-1, with TRBD1 as a possible D gene (5 bases). Germline CDR1 reads SNHLY; CDR2 reads FYNNEI. This CDR3 is built from 15 residues. Trimming cost V 8 bases and J 10 bases, with 26 bases left between them. In DNA, the CDR3 is TGTGCCAGCCAGCTTCCGGAGGGGCACCATAGGGGAGCTTTCTTT. This encodes CASQLPEGHHRGAFF.

This chain connects TRBV10-1 to TRBJ2-2, with D perhaps TRBD1 (6 bases). Germline CDR1 and CDR2: WNHNN and SYGVQD (reference sequence). V shed 8 bases and J shed 5 bases, with 12 bases lying between them. The CDR3 length is 13 residues. The CDR3 spells CASGQPGTGELFF. The CDR3 coding sequence is TGCGCCAGCGGACAGCCAGGAACCGGGGAGCTGTTTTTT.

The rearrangement joins TRBV18 to TRBJ1-1; D is perhaps TRBD1 (5 bases). Germline CDR1 is KGHSH and CDR2 is LQKENI. V was cut by 2 bases and J by 0 bases, with 10 bases left in between. The length of the CDR3 is 15 residues. CDR3 loop: CASSPVRGMNTEAFF. The CDR3 coding sequence is TGTGCCAGCTCACCAGTAAGGGGAATGAACACTGAAGCTTTCTTT. The entire variable domain, with the rest obtained from reference TRBV18 and TRBJ1-1, is as follows: NAGVMQNPRHLVRRRGQEARLRCSPMKGHSHVYWYRQLPEEGLKFMVYLQKENIIDESGMPKERFSAEFPKEGPSILRIQQVVRGDSAAYFCASSPVRGMNTEAFFGQGTRLTVV.

The chain has TRBV3-1 (or the pseudogene TRBV3-2) and TRBJ2-7, with 10 bases matching TRBD2. The trim removed 0 bases at V and 11 bases at J, leaving 7 bases unmatched. In germline, CDR1 is LGHDT, CDR2 YNNKEL (reference sequence). The CDR3 covers 14 residues. The CDR3 sequence is CASSQEGSGGAEYF. CDR3 in DNA: TGTGCCAGCAGCCAAGAAGGGAGCGGGGGGGCTGAGTACTTC.

This chain connects TRBV6-1 to TRBJ1-2; D is perhaps TRBD1 (5 bases). With 1 base removed from V and 7 bases from J, the gap between germline ends came to 16 bases. The CDR3 loop spans 15 amino acids. The germline CDR1 and CDR2 sequences are MNHNS and SASEGT. The CDR3 region is CASSEVGGPGGGYTF. DNA of the CDR3: TGTGCCAGCAGTGAAGTTGGGGGACCGGGGGGTGGCTACACCTTC.

The chain combines TRBV5-1 with TRBJ2-3; TRBD1 is a possible D gene (6 bases). The CDR3 sequence is 15 residues long. V was clipped by 4 bases and J by 2 bases, with 14 bases between them. Germline CDR1 reads SGHRS; CDR2 reads YFSETQ. The CDR3 is CASSQTGLNTDTQYF. CDR3 bases: TGCGCCAGCAGCCAAACAGGGTTGAACACAGATACGCAGTATTTT.